What follows is one T cell receptor beta chain and its context. These data originate in a study of control samples from healthy donors and cancer patients. Assay: immunoSEQ multiplex PCR; the TCRdb copy retains only in-frame clones and omits some. Among tens of thousands of clones, around 75% were seen once, and the ten largest hold roughly 17%. Germline V gene lookup returns CDR1 MGHRA and CDR2 YSYEKL. V was pared by 5 bases and J by 7 bases, with 14 bases between. The CDR3 contains 13 residues. This chain uses TRBV4-1 with TRBJ1-2; the D is unclear. This sequence was found in a male donor with melanoma. Sequences were obtained from formalin-fixed, paraffin-embedded tissue. For the CDR3, the DNA is TGCGCCAGCAGCATTGTCGCAGAGGGTGGCTACACCTTC. This sequence encodes CASSIVAEGGYTF.